This TCR beta chain was recovered during a study of blood T cell repertoires in COVID-19. Trimming at V came to 5 bases and at J to 2 bases, leaving 7 bases not matched to a gene. The germline CDR1 and CDR2 sequences are MGHRA and YSYEKL. The CDR3 runs 16 residues. In the original workflow: How many nucleated cells were present was estimated from reference gene primer amplification. This table comes from immunoSEQ multiplex PCR, and its TCRdb copy is limited to in-frame clones, with some not included. Clone size and the V and J calls come from that table; the DNA yielded D and trimming. The sample holds roughly 65,000 clones; around 79% are singletons and the top ten take 15% to 20%.

The TCR comes from a man aged 55 to 70 with acute or convalescent COVID-19. The gene calls are TRBV4-1 and TRBJ2-7; 12 positions agree with TRBD2. The sample consisted of peripheral blood. The CDR3 loop reads CASSANLAGGTYEQYF. CDR3 in DNA: TGCGCCAGCAGCGCCAACCTAGCGGGGGGGACCTACGAGCAGTACTTC.